The next 13 T cell receptor beta chains were all read from a single sample in a study of T cells in Graves' hyperthyroidism and ophthalmopathy. It was RNA transcripts that yielded the amplified TCR beta CDR3 regions. During a first-round RT-PCR of the TCR CDR3, the HTBI primer set was used. TCRdb itself ran the multiplex PCR reads through MiXCR, one entry per CDR3 protein. Among about 55,000 distinct CDR3 sequences, around 53% were seen once, and the ten largest hold roughly 3.4%. The sequenced sample consisted of blood. Source of these receptors: a woman aged 60-75 years with Graves' ophthalmopathy.

This clonotype occurred many times. This sequence joins TRBV9 and TRBJ1-4, with D perhaps matching TRBD1 (5 bases). Trimming removed 3 bases from V and 3 bases from J, with 12 bases in between. Germline V gives CDR1 SGDLS, CDR2 YYNGEE. This CDR3 comprises 15 residues. CDR3: CASSAGWGANEKLFF. DNA for the CDR3: TGTGCCAGCAGCGCCGGATGGGGGGCTAATGAAAAACTGTTTTTT.

The chain uses TRBV5-6 and TRBJ2-1; a possible D gene is TRBD1 (6 bases). The V gene lost 2 bases and the J gene lost 6 bases, with 15 bases spanning the gap. The CDR3 spans 15 residues. Germline V lookup: CDR1 SGHDT, CDR2 YYEEEE. Here the CDR3 reads CASSLQGGGRNEQFF. The CDR3 DNA reads TGTGCCAGCAGCTTACAGGGTGGTGGGCGCAATGAGCAGTTCTTC. The full variable domain, with the rest looked up from reference TRBV5-6 and TRBJ2-1, is DAGVTQSPTHLIKTRGQQVTLRCSPKSGHDTVSWYQQALGQGPQFIFQYYEEEERQRGNFPDRFSGHQFPNYSSELNVNALLLGDSALYLCASSLQGGGRNEQFFGPGTRLTVL.

For this clonotype: The limits of the CDR3 on the DNA are not certain, so only TCRdb's listed CDR3 is given. The chain employs TRBV7-4 and TRBJ2-7; the DNA was not used to check the table's D call, TRBD2. Ends included, the CDR3 has 21 residues. Germline V gene lookup returns CDR1 SGHVT and CDR2 SQSDAQ. The CDR3 sequence is CASSFYICSARAPTSWNEQYF.

The V and J genes are TRBV20-1 and TRBJ1-6; D uncertain. Trimming removed 6 bases from V and 3 bases from J, with 15 bases in between. The V gene's germline CDR1 is DFQATT and CDR2 SNEGSKA (reference sequence). The CDR3 contains 15 residues. CDR3 DNA: TGCAGTGCAGATAGGACGGGAAACTATAATTCACCCCTCCACTTT. Amino acid sequence: CSADRTGNYNSPLHF.

The sample holds many counts of this clonotype. This chain links TRBV6-5 with TRBJ2-5, with D possibly TRBD1 on 6 matching bases. The V gene's germline CDR1 is MNHEY and CDR2 SVGAGI. Trimming removed 0 bases from V and 3 bases from J, with 11 bases in between. The CDR3 runs 15 residues. CDR3 in amino acids: CASSYSTQGEETQYF. Written as DNA, the CDR3 is TGTGCCAGCAGTTACTCGACACAGGGTGAAGAGACCCAGTACTTC.

The chain recombines TRBV7-8 with TRBJ1-2, with 10 bases aligning to TRBD1. The V and J ends lost 4 bases and 4 bases, in that order; junction bases with no gene match: 9. The CDR3 runs 16 residues. Germline CDR1 and CDR2: SGHVS and FQNEAQ. This CDR3 reads CASSSDRQGARYGYTF. The DNA for the CDR3 is TGTGCCAGCAGCTCGGATAGACAGGGGGCGCGCTATGGCTACACCTTC.

The chain has TRBV19 and TRBJ1-4, with 7 bases identical to TRBD1. With 5 bases clipped from V and 8 bases from J, the junction kept 11 bases outside the gene matches. CDR1 LNHDA and CDR2 SQIVND come from the germline V gene (reference sequence). This CDR3 is 15 amino acids long. CDR3 amino acids: CASSSQTGRGEKLFF. The CDR3 DNA sequence: TGTGCCAGTAGTTCCCAGACAGGGAGAGGAGAAAAACTGTTTTTT.

This clonotype was found many times. The chain has TRBV6-5 and TRBJ1-2; D remains unclear. Germline V CDR1 and CDR2: MNHEY, SVGAGI. V was clipped by 0 bases and J by 0 bases, with 2 bases between them. The CDR3 has 13 residues. The CDR3 loop reads CASSYSANYGYTF. The DNA of the CDR3 is TGTGCCAGCAGTTACTCGGCTAACTATGGCTACACCTTC.

Within the sample, this clonotype is medium-sized. The chain recombines TRBV10-1 with TRBJ1-6, with D unresolved. The ends were cut back, 10 bases at V and 16 bases at J, with 23 bases in the middle. The germline V gene encodes CDR1 WNHNN and CDR2 SYGVQD (reference sequence). This CDR3 has 13 amino acids. The CDR3 DNA follows: TGCGCCACCAATACAGCAGGCCCCTCCTGGCTCCACTTT. Its protein product is CATNTAGPSWLHF.

This clonotype was detected many times. This rearrangement joins TRBV6-2 or TRBV6-3 to TRBJ2-7; D unresolved. Germline CDR1 MNHEY, CDR2 SVGEGT. The CDR3 contains 14 residues. V gave up 2 bases and J gave up 2 bases, with 10 bases separating them. For the CDR3, the DNA is TGTGCCAGCAGTTACGGGCTAGAGGCCTACGAGCAGTACTTC. Its translation is CASSYGLEAYEQYF.

V gene TRBV5-1 combines with J gene TRBJ2-5, with D possibly TRBD1 on 6 matching bases. Germline V gives CDR1 SGHRS, CDR2 YFSETQ. The CDR3 covers 20 residues. Deletions cut 6 bases from V and 5 bases from J, with 35 bases between. The CDR3 loop is CASNFTMSTGTRLAKETQYF. In DNA, the CDR3 is TGCGCCAGCAACTTTACCATGTCAACAGGGACACGCCTAGCCAAGGAGACCCAGTACTTC. The full variable domain, completed using reference TRBV5-1 and TRBJ2-5, is KAGVTQTPRYLIKTRGQQVTLSCSPISGHRSVSWYQQTPGQGLQFLFEYFSETQRNKGNFPGRFSGRQFSNSRSEMNVSTLELGDSALYLCASNFTMSTGTRLAKETQYFGPGTRLLVL.

The chain carries TRBV2 and TRBJ1-5; 7 nucleotides align to TRBD1. Unmatched junction bases numbered 10, after V lost 9 bases and J lost 5 bases. This CDR3 spans 14 amino acids. Germline V gene lookup returns CDR1 SNHLY and CDR2 FYNNEI. The CDR3 nucleotides read TGTGCCAGTACGGGACAGACGCTGGATCAGCCCCAGCATTTT. Its translation: CASTGQTLDQPQHF.

This clonotype was observed many times. The chain couples TRBV19 to TRBJ1-1; D gene unclear. CDR1 is LNHDA and CDR2 is SQIVND in the germline V gene (reference sequence). This CDR3 has 13 amino acids. The ends were cut back, 4 bases at V and 7 bases at J, with 13 bases in the middle. As DNA, the CDR3 is TGTGCCAGTAGTAGGACGCTGAGGGTTGAAGCTTTCTTT. Protein product: CASSRTLRVEAFF.